This T cell receptor (beta chain) was recorded in a study of blood T cell repertoires in COVID-19. About the study: The United States, Italy and Spain supplied acute and convalescent COVID-19 samples. The cDNA or gDNA used as material had been derived from T cells, B-cell-depleted T cells, or PBMCs.

V gave up 3 bases and J gave up 1 base, with 13 bases separating them. Germline assignment: CDR1 LGHNA and CDR2 YSLEER. This CDR3 is 16 amino acids long. Clones were sequenced by immunoSEQ multiplex PCR, and TCRdb holds only the in-frame ones, with some missing. The profile covers more than 50,000 clones, with 88% appearing a single time and roughly 4% taken by the ten largest. The rearrangement links TRBV4-3 to TRBJ2-1; D gene unclear. The sequencing sample was made of peripheral blood. This receptor was taken from a human donor in a cohort sampled during active COVID-19. CDR3 nucleotides: TGCGCCAGCAGCCAGGCTTTCGGAGCTTCCTACAATGAGCAGTTCTTC. Translating it yields CASSQAFGASYNEQFF.